Given below is one T cell receptor (beta chain) in context. This entry comes from a study of cytomegalovirus exposure and HLA in healthy donors. PCR involved 60 Vbeta and 13 Jbeta primers. Using immunoSEQ multiplex PCR, the repertoire was profiled, and TCRdb retains in-frame clones only, with some absent. The data contain approximately 160,000 clones, more than 65% of them singletons. There are 14 residues in the CDR3. Germline V gives CDR1 MNHNS, CDR2 SASEGT. V lost 7 bases and J lost 2; bases outside the gene matches: 6. Material for sequencing was PBMCs. The origin of this receptor is a woman in her forties in good health and CMV-seropositive. J is TRBJ2-7 and V is TRBV6-1; 9 bases are shared with TRBD2. The CDR3 spells CASIGSGGPYEQYF. The CDR3 nucleotides are TGTGCCAGCATAGGTAGCGGGGGACCCTACGAGCAGTACTTC.